This TCR beta chain was sequenced during a study of immune characterization of retroperitoneal liposarcoma. In germline, CDR1 is SGHNT, CDR2 YENEEA. The CDR3 is made up of 15 amino acids. Deletions cut 5 bases from V and 5 bases from J, with 19 bases between. TCRdb re-analysed the PCR reads in MiXCR, keeping a single row per CDR3 protein. This table has roughly 20,000 distinct CDR3 sequences, about 35% appearing once. This clonotype showed up many times. Sample: blood. This receptor was identified in a male donor with retroperitoneal liposarcoma. The chain links TRBV11-3 to TRBJ2-7, with a possible D match to TRBD2 (6 bases). CDR3 nucleotides: TGTGCCAGCAGCCCCCGGAGTCCGGGAGCTCACGAGCAGTACTTC. The encoded protein is CASSPRSPGAHEQYF.